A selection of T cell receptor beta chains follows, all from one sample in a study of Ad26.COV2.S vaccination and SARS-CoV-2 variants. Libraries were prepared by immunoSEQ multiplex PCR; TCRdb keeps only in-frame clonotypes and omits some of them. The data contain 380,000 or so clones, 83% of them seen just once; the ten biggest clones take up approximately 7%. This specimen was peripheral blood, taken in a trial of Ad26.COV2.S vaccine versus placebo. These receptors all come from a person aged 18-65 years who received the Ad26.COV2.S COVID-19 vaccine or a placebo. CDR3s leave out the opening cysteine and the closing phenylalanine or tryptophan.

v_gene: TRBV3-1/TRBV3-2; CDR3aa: ASSQGRIRAEAF
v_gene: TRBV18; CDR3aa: ASSPSRTPNEQF
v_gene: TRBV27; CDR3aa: ASARGLGDYGYT
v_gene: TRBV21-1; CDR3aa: ASSKRQGARGNEQF
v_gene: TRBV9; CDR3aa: ASSGQTGISGYT
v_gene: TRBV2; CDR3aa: ASRRDRDNSPLH
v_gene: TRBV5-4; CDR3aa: ASSENTGRSPLH
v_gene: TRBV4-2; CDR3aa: ASSPVPASGYNEQF
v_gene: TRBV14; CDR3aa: ASSQDINTRPF
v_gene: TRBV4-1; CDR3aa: ASSLPFGEQF
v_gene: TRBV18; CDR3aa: ASSPTGFGYNYGYT
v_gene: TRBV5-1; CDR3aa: ASSEGQLLNTEAF
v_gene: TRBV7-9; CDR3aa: ASSRRDRAEEKLF
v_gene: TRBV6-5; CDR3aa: ASSQGQGFNYGYT
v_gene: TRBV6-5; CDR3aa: ASIQGEINQPQH
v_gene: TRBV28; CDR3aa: ASSILADFQETQY
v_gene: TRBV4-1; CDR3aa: ASSLRLAVRTANTEAF
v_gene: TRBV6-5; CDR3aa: ASSYSGRYNEQF
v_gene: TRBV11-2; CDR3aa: ASSLGAKANEKLF
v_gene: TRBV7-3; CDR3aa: ASSSGLPQETQY
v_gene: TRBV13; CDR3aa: ASSLSQRFYEQY
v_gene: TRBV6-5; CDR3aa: ASSYSNRAGHTEAF
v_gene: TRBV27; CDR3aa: ASSPRDRGRYT
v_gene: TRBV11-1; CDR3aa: ASSRYRGLDEQF
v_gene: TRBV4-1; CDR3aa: ASSPHGGGKQY
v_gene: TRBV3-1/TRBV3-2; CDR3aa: ASSHLSRGYT
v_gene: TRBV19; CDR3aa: ASKPRPSRIAKNIQY
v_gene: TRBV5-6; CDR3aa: ASRNRPGLPQETQY
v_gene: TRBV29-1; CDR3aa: SAGTGGIYGYT
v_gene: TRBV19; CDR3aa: ASSMRDGRDLGEQF
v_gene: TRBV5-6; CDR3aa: ASSHPNTYEQY
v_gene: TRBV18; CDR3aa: ASSLSRSGSDTQY
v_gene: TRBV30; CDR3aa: AGKTGGVHTGELF
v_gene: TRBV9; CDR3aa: ASSAAGTKAF
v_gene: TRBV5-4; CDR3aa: ASSLDRSTGELF
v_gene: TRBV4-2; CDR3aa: ASSFSALGSYEQY
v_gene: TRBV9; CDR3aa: ASSVGYSIPYEQY
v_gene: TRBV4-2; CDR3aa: ASSQVIAGGRVTQY
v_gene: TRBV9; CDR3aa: ASSVGTSFEQF
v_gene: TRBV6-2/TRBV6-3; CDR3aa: ASSYGAEGQPQH
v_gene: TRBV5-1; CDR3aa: ASSPGQGGYT
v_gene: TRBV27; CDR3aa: ASSLARGTEAF
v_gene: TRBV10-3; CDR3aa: AISEGQELISQMNTEAF
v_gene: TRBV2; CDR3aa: ASSHEYSNQPQH
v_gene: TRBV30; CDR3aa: ASGFMYTEAF
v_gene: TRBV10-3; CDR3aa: AIKGTSGFTDTQY
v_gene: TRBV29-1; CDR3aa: SVEDPARVETQY
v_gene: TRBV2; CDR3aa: ASSYLVSGNTIY
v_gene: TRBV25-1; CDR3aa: ASSPRSDTDTQY
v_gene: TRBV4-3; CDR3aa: ASSQVGVHGYT
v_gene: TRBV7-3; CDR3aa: ASSLTGQGIDTQY
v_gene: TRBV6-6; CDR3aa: ASSGVGTGYT
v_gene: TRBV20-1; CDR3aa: SARGWAEAF
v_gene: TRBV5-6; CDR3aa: ASSRTSGRSGANVLT
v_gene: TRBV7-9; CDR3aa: ASSLGQGLTDTQY
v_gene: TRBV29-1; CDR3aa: SVKEGSSYNEQF
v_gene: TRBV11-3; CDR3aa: ASSLETGGRAF
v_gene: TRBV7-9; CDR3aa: ASSLAVKNTEAF